The next 18 T cell receptor beta chains were all read from a single sample in a study of T-cell memory formation after mild COVID-19. TCRdb reprocessed the 5' RACE reads with MiXCR, giving one entry per CDR3 protein. The table includes 530,000 or so distinct CDR3 sequences, 15% to 20% detected once. The sequencing input was PBMCs or a T cell subset sorted from them (not recorded which). The receptors were gathered from an adult woman who had mild COVID-19 (a few samples of this study predate the infection). Cell type and time point are not known.

The chain recombines TRBV6-2 or TRBV6-3 with TRBJ2-7, with 7 positions matching TRBD1. Germline CDR1 is MNHEY and CDR2 is SVGEGT. V dropped 2 bases and J dropped 4; count of bases not matched to a gene: 2. The CDR3 runs 13 residues. Here the CDR3 reads CASSYDRVYEQYF. CDR3 nucleotides: TGTGCCAGCAGTTACGACAGGGTGTACGAGCAGTACTTC.

The chain links TRBV12-3 or TRBV12-4 to TRBJ2-3; either TRBD1 or TRBD2 may fit D (5 bases each). The V and J ends lost 7 bases and 6 bases respectively, with 17 bases between them. The length of the CDR3 is 14 residues. CDR3 loop: CASTRVSRGDTQYF. In nucleotides, the CDR3 is TGTGCCAGCACCAGGGTTTCTAGAGGGGATACGCAGTATTTT.

V usage is TRBV5-1 and J usage is TRBJ2-7; TRBD2 matches at 7 bases. This CDR3 spans 15 amino acids. From germline, CDR1 is SGHRS and CDR2 YFSETQ. Germline trimming cut 2 bases from V and 3 bases from J; bases unmatched to any gene: 8. The CDR3 here is CASSFWGEGLYEQYF. CDR3 DNA sequence: TGCGCCAGCAGCTTCTGGGGGGAGGGCCTCTACGAGCAGTACTTC.

This clonotype has only a few counts. The rearrangement joins TRBV5-6 to TRBJ2-5; TRBD2 agrees at 8 bases. Germline assignment: CDR1 SGHDT and CDR2 YYEEEE. With 4 bases clipped from V and 4 bases from J, the junction kept 3 bases outside the gene matches. The CDR3 length is 13 residues. This chain's CDR3 is CASSGTRRETQYF. In DNA form, the CDR3 reads TGTGCCAGCAGCGGGACTAGGAGAGAGACCCAGTACTTC. The variable domain in full, completed from reference TRBV5-6 and TRBJ2-5, reads DAGVTQSPTHLIKTRGQQVTLRCSPKSGHDTVSWYQQALGQGPQFIFQYYEEEERQRGNFPDRFSGHQFPNYSSELNVNALLLGDSALYLCASSGTRRETQYFGPGTRLLVL.

The genes are TRBV12-3 or TRBV12-4 and TRBJ2-1; D is unclear. CDR3 length: 13 amino acids. The ends were cut back, 3 bases at V and 5 bases at J, with 8 bases in the middle. The CDR3 is CASSLLVNNEQFF. CDR3 DNA sequence: TGTGCCAGCAGTTTGTTGGTAAACAATGAGCAGTTCTTC.

This clonotype was seen at least ten times. A junction end diverges from the germline sequence, so it may reflect a read error. The chain recombines TRBV5-1 with TRBJ1-1; D possibly corresponds to TRBD1 (5 bases). This CDR3 is built from 12 residues. From germline, CDR1 is SGHRS and CDR2 YFSETQ. The CDR3 bases are TGTGCCAGCAGCTTGGTGGGGGGTGAAGCTTTCTTT. Its protein product is CASSLVGGEAFF. Full variable domain (outside the CDR3, taken from reference TRBV5-1 and TRBJ1-1): KAGVTQTPRYLIKTRGQQVTLSCSPISGHRSVSWYQQTPGQGLQFLFEYFSETQRNKGNFPGRFSGRQFSNSRSEMNVSTLELGDSALYLCASSLVGGEAFFGQGTRLTVV.

This clonotype was seen a handful of times. This chain joins TRBV5-6 and TRBJ2-2; D not certain. The CDR3 sequence is 16 residues long. Germline V gene sequence: CDR1 SGHDT, CDR2 YYEEEE. Trimming removed 1 base from V and 3 bases from J, with 13 bases in between. CDR3 protein: CASSLSRRSYTGELFF. For the CDR3, the DNA is TGTGCCAGCAGCTTGTCAAGGCGGTCCTACACCGGGGAGCTGTTTTTT.

This clonotype has just a few counts. This chain joins TRBV15 and TRBJ1-6, with D hard to call. CDR1 LNHNV and CDR2 YYDKDF come from the germline V gene (reference sequence). V was shortened by 0 bases and J by 10 bases, with 10 bases between the two germline ends. The CDR3 covers 14 residues. CDR3 loop: CATSRDPGNSPLHF. As DNA, the CDR3 is TGTGCCACCAGCAGAGATCCCGGGAACTCACCCCTCCACTTT.

This chain links TRBV11-1 with TRBJ2-1, with 8 bases matching TRBD2. CDR1 and CDR2 from the germline V gene are SGHAT and FQDESV (reference sequence). This CDR3 contains 16 residues. With V trimmed by 2 bases and J by 0 bases, 3 bases remained unmatched. The DNA for the CDR3 is TGTGCCAGCAGCTTAAATCGGGAGGGCTCCTACAATGAGCAGTTCTTC. It translates to CASSLNREGSYNEQFF.

In its sample, this clonotype was seen a few times. The chain has TRBV7-2 and TRBJ1-1, with D unresolved. The CDR3 runs to 15 residues. CDR1 is SGHTA and CDR2 is FQGNSA in the germline V gene. V lost 4 bases, J lost 4 bases, and 16 bases lay in between. The CDR3 DNA reads as TGTGCCAGCAGCTCAGTACGGCCCCAGAGCACTGAAGCTTTCTTT. It specifies CASSSVRPQSTEAFF.

The rearrangement joins TRBV30 to TRBJ1-1; no clear D gene. V lost 3 bases and J 5 bases, leaving 22 bases between the germline ends. Germline lookup yields CDR1 GTSNPN and CDR2 SVGIG (reference sequence). This CDR3 has 16 amino acids. DNA for the CDR3: TGTGCCTGGAGCCTCCTCGGGGTGACCGGGAGGACTGAAGCTTTCTTT. Its translation: CAWSLLGVTGRTEAFF.

The chain joins TRBV12-3 or TRBV12-4 to TRBJ2-5, with a tentative D call TRBD2 (6 bases). Trimming removed 3 bases at V and 3 bases at J, with 14 bases between. CDR3 length equals 15 residues. CDR3 loop: CASSFRGPGEETQYF. The CDR3 DNA sequence: TGTGCCAGCAGTTTTCGAGGCCCGGGGGAAGAGACCCAGTACTTC.

The gene calls are TRBV24-1 and TRBJ2-2; 15 positions agree with TRBD2. Trimming at V came to 4 bases and at J to 3 bases, leaving 8 bases not matched to a gene. The CDR3 is 19 residues long. Germline V gene data show CDR1 as KGHDR and CDR2 as SFDVKD. The CDR3: CATSDPGLAGGPDTGELFF. The CDR3 region has the DNA TGTGCCACCAGTGACCCTGGACTAGCGGGAGGGCCGGACACCGGGGAGCTGTTTTTT.

This clonotype was counted between two and nine times. The chain couples TRBV11-2 to TRBJ2-1; D possibly corresponds to TRBD1 (5 bases). V was cut by 5 bases and J by 14 bases, with 28 bases left in between. Germline V gene sequence: CDR1 SGHAT, CDR2 FQNNGV. The CDR3 sequence is 16 residues long. In nucleotides, the CDR3 is TGTGCCAGCAGCCCCCTCCGAAGGGCGATGGACAATGGGGAGTTCTTC. It codes for CASSPLRRAMDNGEFF.

This clonotype occurred many times. This chain links TRBV4-1 with TRBJ1-6, with 8 positions matching TRBD1. The CDR3 runs to 13 residues. The V gene's germline CDR1 is MGHRA and CDR2 YSYEKL. After removal of 4 bases from V and 13 bases from J, the junction contained 6 bases not matched to a gene. The CDR3 spells CASSLTGVHPLHF. CDR3 nucleotides: TGCGCCAGCAGCCTGACAGGGGTGCATCCCCTCCACTTT.

The chain joins TRBV3-1 to TRBJ2-6; TRBD1 aligns across 12 bases. Losses at the gene ends were 7 bases for V and 2 bases for J; bases not matched to a gene: 6. The CDR3 runs 17 residues. The germline V gene has CDR1 LGHDT and CDR2 YNNKEL (reference sequence). In DNA form, the CDR3 reads TGTGCCAGCAAGGCCGGGACAGGGGGCGCTGGGGCCAACGTCCTGACTTTC. This encodes CASKAGTGGAGANVLTF.

This chain uses TRBV27 with TRBJ2-7, with 8 bases fitting TRBD2. CDR1 is MNHEY and CDR2 is SMNVEV in the germline V gene (reference sequence). The CDR3 length is 13 residues. J gave up 3 bases and V 7 bases, and 5 bases lay outside the gene matches. Written as DNA, the CDR3 is TGTGCCAGCACCCGGGGGGGACGCTACGAGCAGTACTTC. It is translated as CASTRGGRYEQYF.

This clonotype came up many times. The chain has TRBV5-1 and TRBJ2-7; D ambiguous. Germline V gene sequence: CDR1 SGHRS, CDR2 YFSETQ. This CDR3 has 12 amino acids. V was trimmed by 3 bases and J by 7 bases, leaving 11 bases between them. The CDR3 is CASSYNKQEQYF. The CDR3, as DNA: TGCGCCAGCAGCTACAACAAACAGGAGCAGTACTTC.